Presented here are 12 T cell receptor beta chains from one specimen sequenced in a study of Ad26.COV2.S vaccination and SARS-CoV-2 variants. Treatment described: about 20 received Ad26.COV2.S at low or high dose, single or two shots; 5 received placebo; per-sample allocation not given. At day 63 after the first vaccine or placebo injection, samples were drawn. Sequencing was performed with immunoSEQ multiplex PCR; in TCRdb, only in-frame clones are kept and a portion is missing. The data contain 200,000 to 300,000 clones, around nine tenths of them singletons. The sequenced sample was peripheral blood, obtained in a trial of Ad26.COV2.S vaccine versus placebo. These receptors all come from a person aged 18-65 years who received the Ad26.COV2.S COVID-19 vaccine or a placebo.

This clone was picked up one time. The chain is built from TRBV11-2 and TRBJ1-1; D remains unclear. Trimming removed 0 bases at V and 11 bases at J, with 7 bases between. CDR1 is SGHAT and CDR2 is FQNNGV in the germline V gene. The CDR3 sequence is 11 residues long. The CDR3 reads CASSLEVAAFF. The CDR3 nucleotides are TGTGCCAGCAGCTTAGAGGTGGCGGCTTTCTTT.

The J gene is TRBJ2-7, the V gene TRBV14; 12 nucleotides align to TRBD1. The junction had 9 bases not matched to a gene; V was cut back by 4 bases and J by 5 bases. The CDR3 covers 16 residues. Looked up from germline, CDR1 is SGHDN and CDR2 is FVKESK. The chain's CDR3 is CASSPIRDRGPHEQYF. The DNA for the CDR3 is TGTGCCAGCAGCCCAATCCGGGACAGGGGGCCCCACGAGCAGTACTTC.

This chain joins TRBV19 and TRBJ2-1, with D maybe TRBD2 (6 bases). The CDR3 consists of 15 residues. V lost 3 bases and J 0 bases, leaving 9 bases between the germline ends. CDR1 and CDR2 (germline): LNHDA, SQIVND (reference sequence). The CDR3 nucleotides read TGTGCCAGTAGTATGGACGGGAGCTCCTACAATGAGCAGTTCTTC. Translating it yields CASSMDGSSYNEQFF.

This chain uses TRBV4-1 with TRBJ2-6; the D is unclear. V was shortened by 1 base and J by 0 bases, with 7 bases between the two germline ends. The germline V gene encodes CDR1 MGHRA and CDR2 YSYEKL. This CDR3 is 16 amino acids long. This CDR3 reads CASSQAALSGANVLTF. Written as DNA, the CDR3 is TGCGCCAGCAGCCAAGCGGCACTCTCTGGGGCCAACGTCCTGACTTTC.

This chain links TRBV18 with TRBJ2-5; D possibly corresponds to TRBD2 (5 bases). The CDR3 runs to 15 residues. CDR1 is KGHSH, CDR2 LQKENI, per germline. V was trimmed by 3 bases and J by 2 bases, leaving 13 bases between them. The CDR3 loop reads CASSPELARQETQYF. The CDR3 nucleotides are TGTGCCAGCTCACCTGAGTTAGCGCGACAAGAGACCCAGTACTTC.

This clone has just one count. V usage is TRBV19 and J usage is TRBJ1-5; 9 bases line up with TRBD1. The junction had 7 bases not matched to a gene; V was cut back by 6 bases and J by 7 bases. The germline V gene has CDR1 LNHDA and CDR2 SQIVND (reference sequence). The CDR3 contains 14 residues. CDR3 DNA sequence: TGTGCCAGTAGGTTGACAGGGGGGTACCAGCCCCAGCATTTT. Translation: CASRLTGGYQPQHF. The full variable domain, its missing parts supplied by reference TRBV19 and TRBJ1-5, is DGGITQSPKYLFRKEGQNVTLSCEQNLNHDAMYWYRQDPGQGLRLIYYSQIVNDFQKGDIAEGYSVSREKKESFPLTVTSAQKNPTAFYLCASRLTGGYQPQHFGDGTRLSIL.

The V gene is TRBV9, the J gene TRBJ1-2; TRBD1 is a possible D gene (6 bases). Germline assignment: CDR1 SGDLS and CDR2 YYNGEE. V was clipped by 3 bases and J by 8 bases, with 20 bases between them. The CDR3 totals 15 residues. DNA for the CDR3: TGTGCCAGCAGCGGGTCGACAGGTTCTGTCGGCGGCTACACCTTC. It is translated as CASSGSTGSVGGYTF.

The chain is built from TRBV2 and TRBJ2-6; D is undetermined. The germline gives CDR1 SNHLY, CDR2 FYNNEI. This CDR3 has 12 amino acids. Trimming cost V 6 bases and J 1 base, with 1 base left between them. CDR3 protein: CASRSGANVLTF. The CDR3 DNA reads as TGTGCCAGCAGGTCTGGGGCCAACGTCCTGACTTTC.

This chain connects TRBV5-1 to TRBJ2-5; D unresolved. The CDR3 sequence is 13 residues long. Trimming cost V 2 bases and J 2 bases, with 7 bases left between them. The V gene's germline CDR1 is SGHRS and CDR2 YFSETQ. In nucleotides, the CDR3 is TGCGCCAGCAGCTTAGTCGGACAAGAGACCCAGTACTTC. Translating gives CASSLVGQETQYF.

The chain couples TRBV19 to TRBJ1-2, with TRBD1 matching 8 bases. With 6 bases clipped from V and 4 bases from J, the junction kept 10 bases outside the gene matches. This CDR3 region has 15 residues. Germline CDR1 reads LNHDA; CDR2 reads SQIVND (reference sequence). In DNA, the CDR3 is TGTGCCAGTAGGCTCTCTGACAGGGGAGGCTATGGCTACACCTTC. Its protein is CASRLSDRGGYGYTF.

In DNA, the CDR3 is TGTGCCAGCAGCCAAGAGGGTTTTCAGCCCCAGCATTTT. It specifies CASSQEGFQPQHF. The chain has TRBV4-2 and TRBJ1-5; no clear D gene. The CDR3 loop spans 13 amino acids. V was shortened by 0 bases and J by 6 bases, with 6 bases between the two germline ends. Germline-derived CDR1 and CDR2 are LGHNA and YNFKEQ.

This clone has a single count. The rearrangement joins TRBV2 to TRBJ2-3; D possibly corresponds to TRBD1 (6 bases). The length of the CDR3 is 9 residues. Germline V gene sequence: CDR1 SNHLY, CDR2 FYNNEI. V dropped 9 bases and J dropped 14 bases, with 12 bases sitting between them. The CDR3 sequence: CARDRRGYF. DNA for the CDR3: TGTGCCAGGGACAGACGAGGGTATTTT.